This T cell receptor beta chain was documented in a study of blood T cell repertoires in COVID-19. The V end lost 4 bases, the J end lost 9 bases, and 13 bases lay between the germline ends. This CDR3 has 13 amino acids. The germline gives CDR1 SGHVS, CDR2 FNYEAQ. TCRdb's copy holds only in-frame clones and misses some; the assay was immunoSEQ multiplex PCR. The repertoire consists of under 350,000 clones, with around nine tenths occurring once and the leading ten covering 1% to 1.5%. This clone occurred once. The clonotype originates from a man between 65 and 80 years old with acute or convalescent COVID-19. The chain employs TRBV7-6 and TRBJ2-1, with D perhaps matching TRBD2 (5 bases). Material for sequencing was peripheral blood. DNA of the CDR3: TGTGCCAGCAGCTCCGAGATGGGGAGTGAGCAGTTCTTC. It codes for CASSSEMGSEQFF.